Listed here are 16 T cell receptor beta chains from one sample, sequenced in a study of shared clonotypes between healthy human individuals. Data came from immunoSEQ multiplex PCR; TCRdb stores just in-frame clones and leaves some out. Here the sample spans 2 million to 2.5 million clones, about 94% being singletons. The sequenced sample consisted of naive CD4+ T cells sorted from blood. Subset meaning: CD45RA+ positively selected. The origin of the receptors is a man between 18 and 35 years old in good health.

This clone was seen more than once but under ten times. The rearrangement links TRBV12-5 to TRBJ1-1; D remains ambiguous. V was clipped by 6 bases and J by 11 bases, with 22 bases between them. This CDR3 has 14 residues. CDR1 is LGHNT, CDR2 FRNRAP, per germline. The CDR3 loop reads CASGPGERTSGAFF. As DNA, the CDR3 is TGTGCTAGTGGCCCCGGGGAGCGCACCTCGGGTGCTTTCTTT.

On this clone itself: Other nucleotide sequences in the sample specify the same CDR3. V is TRBV5-1 and J is TRBJ1-1; D might be TRBD1 (5 bases). V lost 2 bases and J lost 1, with 9 bases in between. The CDR3 totals 14 residues. The germline CDR1 and CDR2 sequences are SGHRS and YFSETQ. The CDR3 spells CASSFTGGNTEAFF. The CDR3 nucleotides read TGCGCCAGCAGCTTTACGGGGGGGAACACTGAAGCTTTCTTT. The entire variable domain, with the rest obtained from reference TRBV5-1 and TRBJ1-1, is as follows: KAGVTQTPRYLIKTRGQQVTLSCSPISGHRSVSWYQQTPGQGLQFLFEYFSETQRNKGNFPGRFSGRQFSNSRSEMNVSTLELGDSALYLCASSFTGGNTEAFFGQGTRLTVV.

The chain is built from TRBV7-2 and TRBJ2-7; unclear D gene. The CDR3 extends over 12 amino acids. The V end was cut by 1 base, the J end by 5 bases, with 6 bases between. Germline values: CDR1 SGHTA, CDR2 FQGNSA. CDR3 DNA sequence: TGTGCCAGCAGCTTAGACTGGCACGAGCAGTACTTC. This translates into CASSLDWHEQYF.

This clone was seen just once. DNA for the CDR3: TGTGCCAGCAGCTTGGGCGGGGGCAATGAGCAGTTCTTC. Translation gives CASSLGGGNEQFF. V and J are TRBV7-6 and TRBJ2-1, with TRBD2 matching over 7 bases. The CDR3 has 13 amino acids. Germline CDR1 SGHVS, CDR2 FNYEAQ. V lost 3 bases, J lost 6 bases, and 2 bases stayed unmatched.

The J gene is TRBJ2-7, the V gene TRBV10-3; no firm D call. This CDR3 has 13 amino acids. V was shortened by 2 bases and J by 2 bases, with 7 bases between the two germline ends. Germline CDR1 is ENHRY and CDR2 is SYGVKD. CDR3 sequence: CAISEAPTYEQYF. DNA for the CDR3: TGTGCCATCAGTGAGGCCCCTACCTACGAGCAGTACTTC.

The gene calls are TRBV30 and TRBJ2-7; D remains unclear. Trimming shortened V by 8 bases and J by 0 bases, and 8 bases separated the two germline ends. Germline V gene sequence: CDR1 GTSNPN, CDR2 SVGIG (reference sequence). The length of the CDR3 is 11 residues. The DNA for the CDR3 is TGTGCCGGTCAGGTCTCCTACGAGCAGTACTTC. This translates into CAGQVSYEQYF.

V and J are TRBV5-1 and TRBJ1-4, with D maybe TRBD1 (5 bases). Trimming left V 0 bases short and J 7 bases short, with 10 bases between. The CDR3 consists of 14 residues. Germline V gene sequence: CDR1 SGHRS, CDR2 YFSETQ. Here the CDR3 DNA reads TGCGCCAGCAGCTTGGATGGGACTTCTGAAAAACTGTTTTTT. This translates into CASSLDGTSEKLFF.

V usage is TRBV28 and J usage is TRBJ1-1; TRBD1 is a possible D gene (5 bases). CDR3 length: 16 amino acids. Trimming pared 4 bases from V and 0 bases from J, leaving 15 bases between. Germline values: CDR1 MDHEN, CDR2 SYDVKM. CDR3 DNA: TGTGCCAGCAGTTCACCCCCCCGGGGGGTGAACACTGAAGCTTTCTTT. The encoded protein is CASSSPPRGVNTEAFF.

This clone was counted a single time. V gene TRBV25-1 combines with J gene TRBJ1-2; TRBD1 matches at 8 bases. This CDR3 region has 13 residues. V was pared by 4 bases and J by 6 bases, with 4 bases of the junction left unmatched. CDR1 MGHDK and CDR2 SYGVNS come from the germline V gene. The CDR3 sequence is CASSGQGANGYTF. Here the CDR3 DNA reads TGTGCCAGCAGTGGGCAGGGGGCCAATGGCTACACCTTC.

The chain couples TRBV5-1 to TRBJ2-3; TRBD1 aligns across 7 bases. CDR1 SGHRS and CDR2 YFSETQ come from the germline V gene. The CDR3 is made up of 15 amino acids. V shed 1 base, J shed 5 bases, and the junction held 7 bases outside the gene matches. The CDR3, as DNA: TGCGCCAGCAGCTTGAAAGGGGGCCTTTTAGATACGCAGTATTTT. This sequence encodes CASSLKGGLLDTQYF.

The V and J genes are TRBV28 and TRBJ2-5, with 9 bases aligning to TRBD1. CDR1 and CDR2 from the germline V gene are MDHEN and SYDVKM. With V trimmed by 5 bases and J by 3 bases, 1 base remained unmatched. The CDR3 is made up of 13 amino acids. The DNA for the CDR3 is TGTGCCAGCAGTACAGGGGGCGAAGAGACCCAGTACTTC. This encodes CASSTGGEETQYF.

This chain uses TRBV9 with TRBJ2-7; D call uncertain. The CDR3 totals 15 residues. Germline V lookup: CDR1 SGDLS, CDR2 YYNGEE. The V end lost 0 bases, the J end lost 1 base, and 11 bases lay between the germline ends. The CDR3, as DNA: TGTGCCAGCAGCGTAGCGGCCTTGGGGTCCTACGAGCAGTACTTC. It specifies CASSVAALGSYEQYF. Looking up the rest from reference TRBV9 and TRBJ2-7 gives the full variable domain: DSGVTQTPKHLITATGQRVTLRCSPRSGDLSVYWYQQSLDQGLQFLIQYYNGEERAKGNILERFSAQQFPDLHSELNLSSLELGDSALYFCASSVAALGSYEQYFGPGTRLTVT.

The rearrangement joins TRBV10-3 to TRBJ2-1, with 10 nucleotides matching TRBD1. This CDR3 has 15 residues. In germline, CDR1 is ENHRY, CDR2 SYGVKD. The junction had 10 bases not matched to a gene; V was cut back by 6 bases and J by 8 bases. The DNA for the CDR3 is TGTGCCATCAGGGACAGGGGGACTAGTACGGATGAGCAGTTCTTC. It encodes CAIRDRGTSTDEQFF.

The rearrangement links TRBV12-5 to TRBJ2-7, with 8 bases matching TRBD2. CDR3 length: 13 amino acids. With V trimmed by 3 bases and J by 6 bases, 4 bases remained unmatched. In germline, CDR1 is LGHNT, CDR2 FRNRAP. DNA of the CDR3: TGTGCTAGTGGTTTTATTACTAGCGGCGAGCAGTACTTC. This gives the protein CASGFITSGEQYF.

The gene calls are TRBV10-3 and TRBJ2-3, with 14 bases matching TRBD2. The CDR3 runs to 16 residues. After removal of 0 bases from V and 5 bases from J, the junction contained 1 base not matched to a gene. Germline values: CDR1 ENHRY, CDR2 SYGVKD. The DNA of the CDR3 is TGTGCCATCAGTGAGTCGGGACTAGCGGGAGAAGATACGCAGTATTTT. Translating it yields CAISESGLAGEDTQYF.

The V and J genes are TRBV29-1 and TRBJ2-1; 15 bases map to TRBD2. The J segment lost 7 bases and the V segment lost 8 bases, leaving 6 bases of the junction unmatched. Germline V gene sequence: CDR1 SQVTM, CDR2 ANQGSEA. This CDR3 has 14 amino acids. The chain's CDR3 is CSTWTSGGVNEQFF. The CDR3 DNA reads as TGCAGCACCTGGACTAGCGGGGGGGTAAATGAGCAGTTCTTC.